A selection of T cell receptor beta chains follows, all from one sample in a study of graft-versus-host responses after intestinal transplantation. Clones were sequenced by immunoSEQ multiplex PCR, and TCRdb holds only the in-frame ones, with some missing. The sample has 98,000 or so clones; roughly 82% are singletons. The sample consisted of PBMCs, taken 255 days after intestinal transplant. The receptors shown here come from a human patient who received an intestinal transplant, so some T cells may come from the graft donor. Each CDR3 is given with its conserved first and last residue. D genes are given only for firm matches. Size tells how often a clone was seen (once, few, many) or the class of an expanded clone, and some rows leave it out.

J: TRBJ1-3
D: -
size: few
V: TRBV19
DNA: TGTGCCAGTAGTATGGGGCACTCTGGAAACACCATATATTTT
CDR3: CASSMGHSGNTIYF

J: TRBJ2-3
D: TRBD2
size: few
V: TRBV6-1
DNA: TGTGCCAGCAGTCAGGCTAGCGGGGGGGCAGATACGCAGTATTTT
CDR3: CASSQASGGADTQYF

J: TRBJ2-1
D: -
size: -
V: TRBV6-5
DNA: TGTGCCAGCAGCTACTCTACACCATACAATGAGCAGTTCTTC
CDR3: CASSYSTPYNEQFF

J: TRBJ2-1
D: TRBD1
size: -
V: TRBV6-1
DNA: TGTGCCAGCAGTGAAACCGGGACAGGGACGGGTGAGCAGTTCTTC
CDR3: CASSETGTGTGEQFF

J: TRBJ1-2
D: -
size: -
V: TRBV6-5
DNA: TGTGCCAGCACGCAAGGGTATGGCTACACCTTC
CDR3: CASTQGYGYTF

J: TRBJ1-5
D: TRBD1
size: few
V: TRBV19
DNA: TGTGCCAGTAGTACCTGGGGACAGGGCAACCAGCCCCAGCATTTT
CDR3: CASSTWGQGNQPQHF

J: TRBJ2-2
D: TRBD1
size: -
V: TRBV6-5
DNA: TGTGCCAGCAGGGACAGGGGCACCGGGGAGCTGTTTTTT
CDR3: CASRDRGTGELFF

J: TRBJ1-4
D: -
size: -
V: TRBV5-6
DNA: TGTGCCAGCTGCTTGGCAGCGGCAGGGGTCAGTGAAAAACTGTTTTTT
CDR3: CASCLAAAGVSEKLFF

J: TRBJ1-4
D: -
size: -
V: TRBV7-9
DNA: TGTGCCAGCAGCCCCGGGGGGTCGGCAATTAATGAAAAACTGTTTTTT
CDR3: CASSPGGSAINEKLFF

J: TRBJ2-7
D: TRBD1
size: -
V: TRBV7-3
DNA: TGTGCCAGCAGCTTACCGTGGGACAGGGGGGCCCACGAGCAGTACTTC
CDR3: CASSLPWDRGAHEQYF

J: TRBJ1-2
D: -
size: -
V: TRBV7-8
DNA: TGTGCCAGCAGCTCGACAGGCATAAACTATGGCTACACCTTC
CDR3: CASSSTGINYGYTF

J: TRBJ2-7
D: -
size: -
V: TRBV5-1
DNA: TGCGCCAGCAGCGGCGGACATATCTCAGCCTACGAGCAGTACTTC
CDR3: CASSGGHISAYEQYF

J: TRBJ2-7
D: TRBD1
size: -
V: TRBV19
DNA: TGTGCCAGTAGTCCAATACAGGGGGCCTACGAGCAGTACTTC
CDR3: CASSPIQGAYEQYF

J: TRBJ2-1
D: -
size: -
V: TRBV2
DNA: TGTGCCAGCAGTGAAGCGGTGTCAACGCTCTTGTTCTTC
CDR3: CASSEAVSTLLFF

J: TRBJ2-2
D: -
size: -
V: TRBV6-1
DNA: TGTGCCAGCAGTGAGGAGCTGGACAGCTTCTCGGGGGAGCTGTTTTTT
CDR3: CASSEELDSFSGELFF

J: TRBJ1-2
D: TRBD1
size: -
V: TRBV6-1
DNA: TGTGCCAGCAGTGGGGACAGGGATCGGATCAATGGCTACACCTTC
CDR3: CASSGDRDRINGYTF

J: TRBJ2-3
D: TRBD2
size: once
V: TRBV5-1
DNA: TGCGCCAGCAGCTTGGCCTTATATAGCGGGGGGCCAGATACGCAGTATTTT
CDR3: CASSLALYSGGPDTQYF